The clone carrying this TCR beta chain showed up just a few times. Its antigen is undetermined. This sample stems from a study of T-cell reconstitution after alpha-beta-depleted transplantation in children. Unique molecular identifiers were incorporated during preparation of the TCRbeta library. MiXCR was run by TCRdb on the PCR reads, yielding one entry per CDR3 protein. The table has about 580,000 distinct CDR3 sequences, under 30% seen once; the top ten hold around an eighth. With 2 bases removed from V and 1 base from J, the gap between germline ends came to 16 bases. In germline, CDR1 is SGHKS, CDR2 YYEKEE (reference sequence). The CDR3 loop spans 18 amino acids. Study-wide results and limits: At around two months after transplant, the alpha-beta T cells were reportedly derived from several hundred expanded clones that came from non-depleted graft cells.

This sample comprised PBMCs, mostly from graft donor cells, obtained 360 days after TCRalphabeta/CD19-depleted stem cell transplant. V and J are TRBV5-5 and TRBJ2-6; D call uncertain. The source is a boy younger than two who had a stem cell transplant for acute myeloid leukemia, so the T cells may come from the graft donor. CDR3 sequence: CASSFSGSDSSGANVLTF. The CDR3 DNA reads as TGTGCCAGCAGCTTTTCGGGTTCAGACTCGTCTGGGGCCAACGTCCTGACTTTC.